This T cell receptor (beta chain) was captured by sequencing in a study of beta chain features in type 1 diabetes. Since all of the isolated RNA was reverse transcribed, expressed TCRB transcripts were what got sequenced. Naive, central memory and regulatory T cell samples produced a mean of about 3.4 million reads. Libraries were prepared by immunoSEQ multiplex PCR; TCRdb keeps only in-frame clonotypes and omits some of them. Of about 360,000 clones listed, roughly 12% are singletons. Per the germline V gene, CDR1 is MDHEN and CDR2 is SYDVKM. V shed 6 bases, J shed 0 bases, and the junction held 5 bases outside the gene matches. The CDR3 spans 14 residues.

The sequence was collected from a man aged 18 to 30 in good health. This rearrangement joins TRBV28 to TRBJ2-7, with 7 positions matching TRBD1. The sequenced sample consisted of naive CD4+ T cells from blood. The DNA for the CDR3 is TGTGCCAGCAGACCGACAGGGACCTCCTACGAGCAGTACTTC. Protein product: CASRPTGTSYEQYF.